The 23 T cell receptor beta chains below all came from one sample that was sequenced in a study of blood T cell repertoires in COVID-19. Only in-frame clones appear in the TCRdb table, and some are missing; sequencing was by immunoSEQ multiplex PCR. The data contain over 150,000 clones, about 80% of them singletons. Sequencing used PBMCs or T cells enriched from blood (not recorded which). Receptor source: a woman aged 60-70 years who had recovered from COVID-19.

This rearrangement joins TRBV6-1 to TRBJ1-3; 7 bases match TRBD1. There are 15 residues in the CDR3. Germline CDR1 MNHNS, CDR2 SASEGT. V was clipped by 3 bases and J by 5 bases; unmatched bases: 7. In nucleotides, the CDR3 is TGTGCCAGCAGTGAGGGGGTAGGGGGCAGAAACACCATATATTTT. As protein: CASSEGVGGRNTIYF.

The sample holds a few counts of this clone. The chain couples TRBV7-2 to TRBJ2-7; 9 bases line up with TRBD2. J gave up 5 bases and V 2 bases, and 10 bases lay outside the gene matches. Germline V gives CDR1 SGHTA, CDR2 FQGNSA. The CDR3 is 16 amino acids. The CDR3 here is CASSLISGLANHEQYF. The DNA for the CDR3 is TGTGCCAGCAGCTTAATTTCCGGACTAGCGAACCACGAGCAGTACTTC.

In its sample, this clone was seen a few times. The chain employs TRBV18 and TRBJ1-4; D is ambiguous. V lost 3 bases and J 2 bases, leaving 10 bases between the germline ends. The CDR3 totals 15 residues. Germline V gene sequence: CDR1 KGHSH, CDR2 LQKENI. The CDR3 protein is CASSPLARTNEKLFF. CDR3 coding DNA: TGTGCCAGCTCACCGTTGGCCAGGACTAATGAAAAACTGTTTTTT.

This CDR3 reads CAGGQGQNQPQHF. The CDR3 DNA sequence: TGTGCAGGTGGGCAGGGCCAGAATCAGCCCCAGCATTTT. The chain links TRBV2 to TRBJ1-5, with TRBD1 as a possible D gene (5 bases). The CDR3 is 13 residues long. The germline V gene encodes CDR1 SNHLY and CDR2 FYNNEI.

The chain combines TRBV27 with TRBJ1-5; 10 bases match TRBD1. Germline CDR1 and CDR2: MNHEY and SMNVEV (reference sequence). The V segment lost 6 bases and the J segment 6 bases; nucleotides outside the gene matches: 5. This CDR3 contains 14 residues. CDR3 sequence (DNA): TGTGCCAGCAGCCGAGGACAGGGGGTTCAGCCCCAGCATTTT. It encodes CASSRGQGVQPQHF.

The chain is built from TRBV30 and TRBJ1-1; 8 nucleotides match TRBD1. The CDR3 length is 14 residues. With 4 bases clipped from V and 5 bases from J, the junction kept 9 bases outside the gene matches. Germline assignment: CDR1 GTSNPN and CDR2 SVGIG (reference sequence). This CDR3 is CAWIRQGFGTEAFF. As DNA, the CDR3 is TGTGCCTGGATCAGACAGGGGTTTGGGACTGAAGCTTTCTTT.

This clone was found many times. The chain carries TRBV2 and TRBJ2-5; 8 bases are a match to TRBD2. The V gene end was trimmed by 6 bases and the J gene end by 5 bases; junction bases not matched to a gene: 11. Germline V gives CDR1 SNHLY, CDR2 FYNNEI. The CDR3 runs 15 residues. CDR3 region: CASRAVGTSGETQYF. In DNA, the CDR3 is TGTGCCAGCAGGGCCGTCGGGACTAGTGGTGAGACCCAGTACTTC.

The V call is TRBV5-8, the J call TRBJ1-5; D not certain. The V end was cut by 0 bases, the J end by 1 base, with 8 bases between. Germline values: CDR1 SGHTS, CDR2 YDEGEE. This CDR3 is 15 amino acids long. For the CDR3, the DNA is TGTGCCAGCAGCTTGGGGCAGATAAGCAATCAGCCCCAGCATTTT. It is translated as CASSLGQISNQPQHF.

The chain has TRBV6-2 or TRBV6-3 and TRBJ2-1, with TRBD2 matching 8 bases. Germline V lookup: CDR1 MNHEY, CDR2 SVGEGT. Germline trimming cut 1 base from V and 5 bases from J; bases unmatched to any gene: 10. The length of the CDR3 is 17 residues. CDR3 sequence (DNA): TGTGCCAGCAGTTACTGGTTCGGACTAGCCCAAAACAATGAGCAGTTCTTC. It is translated as CASSYWFGLAQNNEQFF.

This clone occurred a few times. This chain connects TRBV27 to TRBJ1-1; a weak D match, TRBD1 (5 bases). From germline, CDR1 is MNHEY and CDR2 SMNVEV (reference sequence). The V end was cut by 8 bases, the J end by 6 bases, with 13 bases between. This CDR3 region has 12 residues. DNA of the CDR3: TGTGCCAGCGGGGCGACAGCCTCTGAAGCTTTCTTT. Translating it yields CASGATASEAFF.

The V call is TRBV25-1, the J call TRBJ2-3, with D maybe TRBD1 (7 bases). The CDR3 length is 14 residues. The V end lost 3 bases, the J end lost 3 bases, and 10 bases lay between the germline ends. Looked up from germline, CDR1 is MGHDK and CDR2 is SYGVNS. The CDR3 protein is CASSDRGRTDTQYF. Written as DNA, the CDR3 is TGTGCCAGCAGTGACAGGGGGAGGACAGATACGCAGTATTTT. The variable domain in full, completed from reference TRBV25-1 and TRBJ2-3, reads EADIYQTPRYLVIGTGKKITLECSQTMGHDKMYWYQQDPGMELHLIHYSYGVNSTEKGDLSSESTVSRIRTEHFPLTLESARPSHTSQYLCASSDRGRTDTQYFGPGTRLTVL.

This rearrangement joins TRBV2 to TRBJ2-2; 11 nucleotides line up with TRBD2. Germline CDR1 SNHLY, CDR2 FYNNEI. The CDR3 is 15 residues long. V trimming: 7 bases; J trimming: 6 bases; junction bases outside the gene matches: 7. DNA of the CDR3: TGTGCCAGCAACTCTCTAGCGGGGGGCTCCGGGGAGCTGTTTTTT. Translated: CASNSLAGGSGELFF. Looking up the rest from reference TRBV2 and TRBJ2-2 gives the full variable domain: EPEVTQTPSHQVTQMGQEVILRCVPISNHLYFYWYRQILGQKVEFLVSFYNNEISEKSEIFDDQFSVERPDGSNFTLKIRSTKLEDSAMYFCASNSLAGGSGELFFGEGSRLTVL.

The chain uses TRBV6-5 and TRBJ1-5; maybe TRBD1 (5 bases). The germline V gene has CDR1 MNHEY and CDR2 SVGAGI. Trimming pared 1 base from V and 6 bases from J, leaving 10 bases between. CDR3 length: 14 residues. CDR3 coding DNA: TGTGCCAGCAGTTACTACCAGGGTGCTCAGCCCCAGCATTTT. Residues: CASSYYQGAQPQHF.

The chain uses TRBV5-6 and TRBJ1-1; D remains unclear. This CDR3 contains 12 residues. The V end was cut by 4 bases, the J end by 4 bases, with 8 bases between. Per the germline V gene, CDR1 is SGHDT and CDR2 is YYEEEE. CDR3 sequence reads: CASSRGSTEAFF. CDR3 DNA sequence: TGTGCCAGCAGCCGCGGGAGCACTGAAGCTTTCTTT.

The V gene is TRBV2, the J gene TRBJ2-1, with 9 bases lining up with TRBD1. Germline CDR1 SNHLY, CDR2 FYNNEI. V dropped 9 bases and J dropped 6; count of bases not matched to a gene: 12. There are 15 residues in the CDR3. This CDR3 reads CASRGPGQGSNEQFF. The CDR3 DNA sequence: TGTGCCAGTCGCGGCCCGGGACAGGGTAGCAATGAGCAGTTCTTC.

This clone qualifies as medium-sized. The chain carries TRBV5-1 and TRBJ1-2; 9 positions match TRBD1. V lost 4 bases and J lost 3; bases outside the gene matches: 7. The germline V gene encodes CDR1 SGHRS and CDR2 YFSETQ. The CDR3 has 15 amino acids. The CDR3 reads CASSPIRTGDYGYTF. For the CDR3, the DNA is TGCGCCAGCAGCCCGATTAGGACAGGGGACTATGGCTACACCTTC.

V gene TRBV10-1 combines with J gene TRBJ2-2; 7 bases fit TRBD1. Germline loops: CDR1 WNHNN, CDR2 SYGVQD (reference sequence). CDR3 length: 11 residues. V was clipped by 7 bases and J by 8 bases; unmatched bases: 1. The CDR3 DNA follows: TGCGCCAGCAAGGGGGCAGGGGAGCTGTTTTTT. Its translation: CASKGAGELFF.

The CDR3 DNA sequence: TGTGCCAGCAGCACACACGGAGACACTGAAGCTTTCTTT. Translating gives CASSTHGDTEAFF. This sequence joins TRBV3-1 (or the pseudogene TRBV3-2) and TRBJ1-1, with D unclear. Deletions cut 5 bases from V and 3 bases from J, with 10 bases between. The germline V gene has CDR1 LGHDT and CDR2 YNNKEL (reference sequence). There are 13 residues in the CDR3.

This clone showed up just a few times. This chain joins TRBV5-1 and TRBJ2-5; D gene unclear. The CDR3 is 13 amino acids. CDR1 and CDR2 from the germline V gene are SGHRS and YFSETQ. The V end lost 3 bases, the J end lost 2 bases, and 8 bases lay between the germline ends. Here the CDR3 DNA reads TGCGCCAGCAGCTCCGCGGCTCAAGAGACCCAGTACTTC. Residues: CASSSAAQETQYF. Full variable domain (outside the CDR3, taken from reference TRBV5-1 and TRBJ2-5): KAGVTQTPRYLIKTRGQQVTLSCSPISGHRSVSWYQQTPGQGLQFLFEYFSETQRNKGNFPGRFSGRQFSNSRSEMNVSTLELGDSALYLCASSSAAQETQYFGPGTRLLVL.

The V gene is TRBV3-1 (or the pseudogene TRBV3-2), the J gene TRBJ1-2; 7 bases are a match to TRBD1. The CDR3 covers 16 residues. The V and J ends lost 7 bases and 4 bases, in that order; junction bases with no gene match: 15. Germline values: CDR1 LGHDT, CDR2 YNNKEL (reference sequence). The CDR3 DNA reads TGTGCCAGCATCCCAGAGACAGGGAGGTATGTCTATGGCTACACCTTC. Translated, it gives CASIPETGRYVYGYTF.

V usage is TRBV5-1 and J usage is TRBJ2-7, with 9 bases fitting TRBD1. Germline V CDR1 and CDR2: SGHRS, YFSETQ. This CDR3 has 15 amino acids. With 3 bases clipped from V and 3 bases from J, the junction kept 7 bases outside the gene matches. The CDR3 loop reads CASSSNTGGGYEQYF. CDR3 in DNA: TGCGCCAGCAGCTCAAACACAGGGGGCGGCTACGAGCAGTACTTC.

In its sample, this clone was seen a few times. This chain uses TRBV18 with TRBJ2-7; 9 nucleotides match TRBD2. Germline values: CDR1 KGHSH, CDR2 LQKENI. This CDR3 contains 15 residues. V shed 5 bases and J 5 bases; nucleotides not matched to a gene: 10. CDR3: CASSTRTGTSNEQYF. The CDR3 DNA is TGTGCCAGCTCAACCCGAACCGGGACTAGCAACGAGCAGTACTTC. The variable domain in full, completed from reference TRBV18 and TRBJ2-7, reads NAGVMQNPRHLVRRRGQEARLRCSPMKGHSHVYWYRQLPEEGLKFMVYLQKENIIDESGMPKERFSAEFPKEGPSILRIQQVVRGDSAAYFCASSTRTGTSNEQYFGPGTRLTVT.

This clone was seen a handful of times. The J gene is TRBJ2-1, the V gene TRBV7-2, with 11 bases fitting TRBD2. The CDR3 runs 19 residues. Trimming took 0 bases from V and 2 from J; bases not matched to a gene: 9. The germline V gene has CDR1 SGHTA and CDR2 FQGNSA. The CDR3 coding sequence is TGTGCCAGCAGCTTAGCGGGACTAGCGGAGAGTATTACCTACAATGAGCAGTTCTTC. As protein: CASSLAGLAESITYNEQFF. Looking up the rest from reference TRBV7-2 and TRBJ2-1 gives the full variable domain: GAGVSQSPSNKVTEKGKDVELRCDPISGHTALYWYRQSLGQGLEFLIYFQGNSAPDKSGLPSDRFSAERTGGSVSTLTIQRTQQEDSAVYLCASSLAGLAESITYNEQFFGPGTRLTVL.